This TCR beta chain was captured in a study of human CD8 memory T cell subsets. Study-level findings and limits: The Chao1 estimates suggested that precursor exhausted T cells were less diverse than stem-like memory T cells. The study sequenced T cell receptor beta chains only.

Libraries for TCR beta were constructed using UMI-labeled 5' RACE. From the 5' RACE reads, TCRdb lists one entry per CDR3 protein and no DNA. Recorded here are more than 15,000 distinct CDR3 sequences; the top ten clones represent about 5.6%. From duplicate vials of roughly 160,000 sorted CD8+ T cells per subset, RNA was isolated. Worth noting for this clonotype: Its antigen is as yet unknown.

The CDR3 has 14 residues. Germline loops: CDR1 SGHVS, CDR2 FNYEAQ. The chain uses TRBV7-6 and TRBJ2-7; as DNA is missing, the TRBD1 call by TCRdb cannot be tested. Sequencing used CD8+ stem-like memory T cells (TSCM and TCM) sorted from PBMCs. Subset described: stem-like memory CD8 T cells (TSTEM), CCR7+ PD-1- TIGIT-. The TCR sequence derives from a human donor in good health. The CDR3 is CASSPGFSTYEQYF.